The present T cell receptor (beta chain) was sequenced within a study of post-analysis software for immune sequencing data. Study information: The courses of disease that were included comprised relapsing-remitting, secondary progressive and progressive-relapsing multiple sclerosis. Study results and caveats: Under the F measure, samples that were prepared in one batch clustered strongly together. Normalized Chao1 diversity was significantly reduced in patients versus controls. Patients used four to six TRBV segments, including TRBV5-6, TRBV5-1 and TRBV20-1, more often than controls.

The length of the CDR3 is 12 residues. The V and J ends lost 6 bases and 2 bases respectively, with 8 bases between them. Unique molecular identifiers featured in each of the TCR beta cDNA libraries. Each CDR3 protein is one row after TCRdb ran MiXCR on the PCR reads. This table has around 770,000 distinct CDR3 sequences, about 45% appearing once. With respect to this clonotype: The antigen is undetermined.

The TCR originated in a girl under 18 with multiple sclerosis. This chain uses TRBV12-3 or TRBV12-4 with TRBJ2-7; tentatively, D is TRBD2 (6 bases). The sample taken for sequencing was blood. The CDR3 reads CASSRLAYEQYF. As DNA, the CDR3 is TGTGCCAGCAGCCGACTAGCCTACGAGCAGTACTTC.